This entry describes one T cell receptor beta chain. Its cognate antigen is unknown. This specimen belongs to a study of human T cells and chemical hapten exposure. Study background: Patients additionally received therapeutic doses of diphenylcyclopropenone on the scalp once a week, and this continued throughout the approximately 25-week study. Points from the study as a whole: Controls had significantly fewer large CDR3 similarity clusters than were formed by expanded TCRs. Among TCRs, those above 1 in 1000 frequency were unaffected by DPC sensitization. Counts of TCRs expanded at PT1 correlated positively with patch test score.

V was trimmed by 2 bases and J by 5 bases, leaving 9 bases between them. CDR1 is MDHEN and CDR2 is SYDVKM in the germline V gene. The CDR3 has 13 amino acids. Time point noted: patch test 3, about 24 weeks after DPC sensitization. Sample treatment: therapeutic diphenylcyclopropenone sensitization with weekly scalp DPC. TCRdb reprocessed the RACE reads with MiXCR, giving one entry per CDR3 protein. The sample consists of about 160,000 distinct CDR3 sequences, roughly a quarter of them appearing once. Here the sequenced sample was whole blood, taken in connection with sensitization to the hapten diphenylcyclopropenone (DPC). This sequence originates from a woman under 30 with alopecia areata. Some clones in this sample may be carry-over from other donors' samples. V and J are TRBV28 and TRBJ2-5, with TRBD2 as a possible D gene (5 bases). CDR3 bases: TGTGCCAGCAGTTTAGTGCCGGGGGAGACCCAGTACTTC. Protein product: CASSLVPGETQYF. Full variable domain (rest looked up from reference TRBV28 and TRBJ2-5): DVKVTQSSRYLVKRTGEKVFLECVQDMDHENMFWYRQDPGLGLRLIYFSYDVKMKEKGDIPEGYSVSREKKERFSLILESASTNQTSMYLCASSLVPGETQYFGPGTRLLVL.